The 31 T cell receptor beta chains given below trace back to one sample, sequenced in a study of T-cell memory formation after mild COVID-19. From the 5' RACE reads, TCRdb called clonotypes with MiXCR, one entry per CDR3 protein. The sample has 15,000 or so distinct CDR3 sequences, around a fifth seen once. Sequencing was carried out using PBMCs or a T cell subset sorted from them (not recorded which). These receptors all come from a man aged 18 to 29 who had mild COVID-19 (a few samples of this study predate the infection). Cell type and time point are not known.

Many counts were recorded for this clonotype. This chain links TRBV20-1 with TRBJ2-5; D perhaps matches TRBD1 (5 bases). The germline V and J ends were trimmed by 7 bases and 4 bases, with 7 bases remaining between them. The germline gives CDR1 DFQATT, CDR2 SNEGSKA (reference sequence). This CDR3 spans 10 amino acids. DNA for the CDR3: TGCAGTGGGGGCCCAGAGACCCAGTACTTC. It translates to CSGGPETQYF.

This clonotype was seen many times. The DNA for the CDR3 is TGTGCCAGCAGCTTAGTAGGGGCTGGCTACACCTTC. Translated, it gives CASSLVGAGYTF. This chain uses TRBV11-1 with TRBJ1-2, with D perhaps TRBD1 (5 bases). The V gene lost 1 base and the J gene lost 7 bases, with 7 bases spanning the gap. CDR1 and CDR2 (germline): SGHAT, FQDESV (reference sequence). This CDR3 has 12 amino acids.

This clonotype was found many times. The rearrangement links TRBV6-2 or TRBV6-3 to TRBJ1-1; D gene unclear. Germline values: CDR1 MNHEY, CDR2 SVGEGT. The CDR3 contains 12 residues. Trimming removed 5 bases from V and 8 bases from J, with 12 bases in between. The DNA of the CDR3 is TGTGCCAGCAGTGCGCCGGCGGAAGAAGCTTTCTTT. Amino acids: CASSAPAEEAFF.

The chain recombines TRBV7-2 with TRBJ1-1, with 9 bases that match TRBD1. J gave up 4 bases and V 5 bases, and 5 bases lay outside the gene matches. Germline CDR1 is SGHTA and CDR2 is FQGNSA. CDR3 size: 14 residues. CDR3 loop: CASSLHRGLTEAFF. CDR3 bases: TGTGCCAGCAGCCTACACAGGGGGCTCACTGAAGCTTTCTTT.

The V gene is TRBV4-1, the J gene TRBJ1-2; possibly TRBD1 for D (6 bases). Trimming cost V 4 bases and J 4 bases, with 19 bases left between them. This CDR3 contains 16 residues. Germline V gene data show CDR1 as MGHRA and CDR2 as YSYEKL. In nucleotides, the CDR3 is TGCGCCAGCAGCCTTCTTCCAGGGGCTTCGATCTATGGCTACACCTTC. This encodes CASSLLPGASIYGYTF.

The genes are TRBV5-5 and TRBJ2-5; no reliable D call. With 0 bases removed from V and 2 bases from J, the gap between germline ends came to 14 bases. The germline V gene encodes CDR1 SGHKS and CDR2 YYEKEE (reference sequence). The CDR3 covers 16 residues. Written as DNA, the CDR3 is TGTGCCAGCAGCTTGGGTCCGGGCAAGATACAAGAGACCCAGTACTTC. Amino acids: CASSLGPGKIQETQYF.

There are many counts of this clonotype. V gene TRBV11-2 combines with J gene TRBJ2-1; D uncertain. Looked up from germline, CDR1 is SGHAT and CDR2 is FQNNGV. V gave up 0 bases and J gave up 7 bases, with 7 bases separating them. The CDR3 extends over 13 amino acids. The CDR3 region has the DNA TGTGCCAGCAGCTTAGATTGGGGAAATGAGCAGTTCTTC. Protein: CASSLDWGNEQFF.

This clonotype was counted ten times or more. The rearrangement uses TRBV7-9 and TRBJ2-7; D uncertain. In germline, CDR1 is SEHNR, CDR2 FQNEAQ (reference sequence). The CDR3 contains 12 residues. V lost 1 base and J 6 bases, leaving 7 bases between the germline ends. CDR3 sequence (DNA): TGTGCCAGCAGCTTAGACTGGCCCGAGCAGTACTTC. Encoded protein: CASSLDWPEQYF. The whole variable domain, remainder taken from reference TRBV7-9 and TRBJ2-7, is DTGVSQNPRHKITKRGQNVTFRCDPISEHNRLYWYRQTLGQGPEFLTYFQNEAQLEKSRLLSDRFSAERPKGSFSTLEIQRTEQGDSAMYLCASSLDWPEQYFGPGTRLTVT.

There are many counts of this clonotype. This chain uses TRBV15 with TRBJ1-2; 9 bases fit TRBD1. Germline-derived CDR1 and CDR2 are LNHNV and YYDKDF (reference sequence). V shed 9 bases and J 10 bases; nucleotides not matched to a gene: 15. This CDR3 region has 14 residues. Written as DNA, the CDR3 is TGTGCCACGATGGACAGGGGAATTGCTTCGTTCTACACCTTC. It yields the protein CATMDRGIASFYTF. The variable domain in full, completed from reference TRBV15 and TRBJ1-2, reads DAMVIQNPRYQVTQFGKPVTLSCSQTLNHNVMYWYQQKSSQAPKLLFHYYDKDFNNEADTPDNFQSRRPNTSFCFLDIRSPGLGDTAMYLCATMDRGIASFYTFGSGTRLTVV.

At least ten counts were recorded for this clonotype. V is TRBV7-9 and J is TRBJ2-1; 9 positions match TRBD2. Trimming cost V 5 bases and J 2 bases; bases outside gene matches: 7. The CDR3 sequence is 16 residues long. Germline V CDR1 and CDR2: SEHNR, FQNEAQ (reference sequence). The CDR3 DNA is TGTGCCAGCAGCGAAATAGCGGGGGCCCCCTACAATGAGCAGTTCTTC. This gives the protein CASSEIAGAPYNEQFF. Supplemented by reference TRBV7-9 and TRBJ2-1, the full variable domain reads DTGVSQNPRHKITKRGQNVTFRCDPISEHNRLYWYRQTLGQGPEFLTYFQNEAQLEKSRLLSDRFSAERPKGSFSTLEIQRTEQGDSAMYLCASSEIAGAPYNEQFFGPGTRLTVL.

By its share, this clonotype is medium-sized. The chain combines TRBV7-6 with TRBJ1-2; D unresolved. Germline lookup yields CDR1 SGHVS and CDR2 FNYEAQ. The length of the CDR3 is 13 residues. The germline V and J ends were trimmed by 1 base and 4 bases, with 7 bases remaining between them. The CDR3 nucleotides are TGTGCCAGCAGCTTAGTACAGAGCTATGGCTACACCTTC. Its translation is CASSLVQSYGYTF.

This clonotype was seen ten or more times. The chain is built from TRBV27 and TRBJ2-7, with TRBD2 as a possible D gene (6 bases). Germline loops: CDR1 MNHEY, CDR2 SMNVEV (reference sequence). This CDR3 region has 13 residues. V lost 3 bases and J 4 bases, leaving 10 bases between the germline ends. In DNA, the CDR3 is TGTGCCAGCAGTTTCCGGGAGAAATACGAGCAGTACTTC. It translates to CASSFREKYEQYF.

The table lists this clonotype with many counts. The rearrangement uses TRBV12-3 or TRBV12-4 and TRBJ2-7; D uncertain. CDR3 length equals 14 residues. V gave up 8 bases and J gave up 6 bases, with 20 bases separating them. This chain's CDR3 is CASGPKGETLEQYV. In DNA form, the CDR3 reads TGTGCCAGCGGGCCAAAAGGAGAAACCCTCGAGCAGTACGTC.

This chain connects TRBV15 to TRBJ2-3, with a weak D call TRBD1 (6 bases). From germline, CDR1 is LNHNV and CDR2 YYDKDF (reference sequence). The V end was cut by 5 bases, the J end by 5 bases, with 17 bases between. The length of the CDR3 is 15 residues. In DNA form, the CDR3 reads TGTGCCACCAGCTCCCCAGGGACAAGTGGAGATACGCAGTATTTT. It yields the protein CATSSPGTSGDTQYF.

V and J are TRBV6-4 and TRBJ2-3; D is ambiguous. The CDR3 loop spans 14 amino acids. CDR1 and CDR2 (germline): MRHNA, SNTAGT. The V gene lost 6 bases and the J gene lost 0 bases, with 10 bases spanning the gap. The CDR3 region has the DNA TGTGCCAGCAGGGACCGGGTTAGCACAGATACGCAGTATTTT. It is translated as CASRDRVSTDTQYF.

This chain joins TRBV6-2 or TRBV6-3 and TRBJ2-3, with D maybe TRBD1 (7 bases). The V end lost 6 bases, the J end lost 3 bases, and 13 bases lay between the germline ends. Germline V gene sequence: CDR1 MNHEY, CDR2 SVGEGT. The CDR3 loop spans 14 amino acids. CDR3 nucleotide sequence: TGTGCCAGCAGGGAGGCAGGGGGGACAGATACGCAGTATTTT. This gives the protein CASREAGGTDTQYF.

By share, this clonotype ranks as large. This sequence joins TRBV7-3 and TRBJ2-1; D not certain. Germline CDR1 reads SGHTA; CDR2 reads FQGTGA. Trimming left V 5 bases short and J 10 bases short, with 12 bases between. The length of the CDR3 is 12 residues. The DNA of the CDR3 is TGTGCCAGCAGCGCCACCCTGGGCGAGCAGTTCTTC. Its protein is CASSATLGEQFF. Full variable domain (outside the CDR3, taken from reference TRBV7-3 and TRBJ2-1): GAGVSQTPSNKVTEKGKYVELRCDPISGHTALYWYRQSLGQGPEFLIYFQGTGAADDSGLPNDRFFAVRPEGSVSTLKIQRTERGDSAVYLCASSATLGEQFFGPGTRLTVL.

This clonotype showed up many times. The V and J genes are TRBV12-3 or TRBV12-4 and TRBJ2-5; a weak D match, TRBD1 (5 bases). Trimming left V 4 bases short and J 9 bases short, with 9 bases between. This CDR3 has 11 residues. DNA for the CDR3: TGTGCCAGCAGTTCAGGGCCGGCCCAGTACTTC. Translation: CASSSGPAQYF.

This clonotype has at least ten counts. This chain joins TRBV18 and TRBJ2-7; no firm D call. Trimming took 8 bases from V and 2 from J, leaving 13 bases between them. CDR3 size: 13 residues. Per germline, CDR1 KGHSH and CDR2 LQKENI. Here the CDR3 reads CASRSRNTYEQYF. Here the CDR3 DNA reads TGTGCCAGCCGTTCGCGGAATACCTACGAGCAGTACTTC.

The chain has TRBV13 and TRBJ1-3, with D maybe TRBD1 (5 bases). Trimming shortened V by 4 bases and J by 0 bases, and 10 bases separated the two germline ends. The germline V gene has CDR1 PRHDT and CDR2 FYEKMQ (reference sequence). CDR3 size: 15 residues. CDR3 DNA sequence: TGTGCCAGCAGCTCGGGGGGGAGCTCTGGAAACACCATATATTTT. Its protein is CASSSGGSSGNTIYF. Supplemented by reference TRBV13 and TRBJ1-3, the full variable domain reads AAGVIQSPRHLIKEKRETATLKCYPIPRHDTVYWYQQGPGQDPQFLISFYEKMQSDKGSIPDRFSAQQFSDYHSELNMSSLELGDSALYFCASSSGGSSGNTIYFGEGSWLTVV.

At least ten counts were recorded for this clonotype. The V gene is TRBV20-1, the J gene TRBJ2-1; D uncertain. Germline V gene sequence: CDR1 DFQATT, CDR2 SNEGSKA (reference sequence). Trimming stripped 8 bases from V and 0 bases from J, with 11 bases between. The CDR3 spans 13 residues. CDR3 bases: TGCAGTCCTAAGCAGAGCTCCTACAATGAGCAGTTCTTC. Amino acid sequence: CSPKQSSYNEQFF.

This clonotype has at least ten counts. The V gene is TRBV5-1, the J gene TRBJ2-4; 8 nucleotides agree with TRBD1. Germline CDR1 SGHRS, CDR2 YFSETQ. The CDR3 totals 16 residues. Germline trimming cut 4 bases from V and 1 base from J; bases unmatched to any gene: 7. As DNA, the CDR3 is TGCGCCAGCAGCCTTCCTAGACAGGGGGCCAAAAACATTCAGTACTTC. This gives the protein CASSLPRQGAKNIQYF.

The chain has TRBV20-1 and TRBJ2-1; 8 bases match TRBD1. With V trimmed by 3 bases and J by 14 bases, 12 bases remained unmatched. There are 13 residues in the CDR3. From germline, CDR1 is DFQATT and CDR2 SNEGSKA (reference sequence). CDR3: CSASDGQGIREFF. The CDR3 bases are TGCAGTGCTAGTGACGGACAGGGTATCCGCGAGTTCTTC.

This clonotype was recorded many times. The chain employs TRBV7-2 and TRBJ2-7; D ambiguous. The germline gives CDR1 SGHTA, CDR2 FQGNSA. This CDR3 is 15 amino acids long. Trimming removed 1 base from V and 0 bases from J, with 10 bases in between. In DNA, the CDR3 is TGTGCCAGCAGCTTAGAGGAGAAAGGCTCCTACGAGCAGTACGTC. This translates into CASSLEEKGSYEQYV.

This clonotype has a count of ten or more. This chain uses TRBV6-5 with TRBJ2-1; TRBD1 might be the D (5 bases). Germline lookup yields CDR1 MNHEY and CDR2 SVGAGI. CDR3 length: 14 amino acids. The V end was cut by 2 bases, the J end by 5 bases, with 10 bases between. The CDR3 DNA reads TGTGCCAGCAGTTACAGGGGCACGGACAATGAGCAGTTCTTC. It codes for CASSYRGTDNEQFF.

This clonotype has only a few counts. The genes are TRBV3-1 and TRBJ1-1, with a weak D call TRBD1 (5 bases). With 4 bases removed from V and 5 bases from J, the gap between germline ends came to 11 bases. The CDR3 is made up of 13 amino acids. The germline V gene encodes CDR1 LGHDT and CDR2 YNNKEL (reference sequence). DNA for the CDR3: TGTGCCAGCAGCCCCTCGGGGGAAACTGAAGCTTTCTTT. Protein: CASSPSGETEAFF.

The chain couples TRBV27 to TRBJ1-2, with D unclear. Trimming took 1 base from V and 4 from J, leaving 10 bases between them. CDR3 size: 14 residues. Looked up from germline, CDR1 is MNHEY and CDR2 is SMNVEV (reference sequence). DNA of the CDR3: TGTGCCAGCAGTTTATTTCGGGGAGGCTATGGCTACACCTTC. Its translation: CASSLFRGGYGYTF.

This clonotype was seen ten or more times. The CDR3 DNA reads as TGTGCCAGCAGTGAAAGGTTGGCACCTCCCACAGATACGCAGTATTTT. Amino acids: CASSERLAPPTDTQYF. The chain recombines TRBV2 with TRBJ2-3, with unresolved D. The CDR3 sequence is 16 residues long. Germline V gene data show CDR1 as SNHLY and CDR2 as FYNNEI. V lost 2 bases, J lost 2 bases, and 14 bases lay in between.

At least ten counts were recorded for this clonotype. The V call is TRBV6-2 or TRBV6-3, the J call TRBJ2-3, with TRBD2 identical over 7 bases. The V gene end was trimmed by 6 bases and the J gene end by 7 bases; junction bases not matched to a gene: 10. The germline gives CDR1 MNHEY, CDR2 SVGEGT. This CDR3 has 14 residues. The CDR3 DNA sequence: TGTGCCAGCAGCTGGGGGGGACTGATGCATACGCAGTATTTT. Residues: CASSWGGLMHTQYF.

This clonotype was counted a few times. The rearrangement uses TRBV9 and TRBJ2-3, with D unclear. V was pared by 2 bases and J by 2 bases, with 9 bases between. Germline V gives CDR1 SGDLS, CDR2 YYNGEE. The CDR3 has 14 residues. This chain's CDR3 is CASSVTLLTDTQYF. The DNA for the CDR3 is TGTGCCAGCAGCGTTACCTTACTCACAGATACGCAGTATTTT.

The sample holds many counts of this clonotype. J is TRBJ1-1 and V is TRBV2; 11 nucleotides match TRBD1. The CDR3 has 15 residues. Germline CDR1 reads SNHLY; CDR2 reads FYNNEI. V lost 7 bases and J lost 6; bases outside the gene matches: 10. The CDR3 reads CASTPPRDRGSEAFF. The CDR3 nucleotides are TGTGCCAGCACCCCTCCCCGGGACAGGGGGTCTGAAGCTTTCTTT.